The present entry profiles one T cell receptor (beta chain) with its context. Those who participated ranged in age from roughly 18 to 89 years and resided in approximately 23 US areas. Self-reported history from a screening survey and questionnaire set each donor's cohort. This sample is drawn from a study of blood T cell repertoires in COVID-19. In the study overall: The United States, Italy and Spain were the sources of the acute and convalescent COVID-19 samples.

Only in-frame clones appear in the TCRdb table, and some are missing; sequencing was by immunoSEQ multiplex PCR. The repertoire consists of a few hundred thousand clones, with roughly 87% occurring once and the leading ten covering 2.5% to 3.5%. The CDR3 has 13 residues. Losses at the gene ends were 7 bases for V and 8 bases for J; bases not matched to a gene: 5. The germline V gene encodes CDR1 MNHEY and CDR2 SMNVEV (reference sequence). The chain recombines TRBV27 with TRBJ1-6; TRBD1 matches 7 bases. Sequencing used PBMCs or T cells enriched from blood (not recorded which). The receptor was isolated from a woman aged 25 to 39 who had recovered from COVID-19. The CDR3 spells CASNEGAYSPLHF. For the CDR3, the DNA is TGTGCCAGCAACGAGGGGGCATATTCACCCCTCCACTTT.